These 18 T cell receptor beta chains share one sample of origin, sequenced in a study of response to subunit inactivated influenza vaccine (dated by TCRdb to the late 2010s). To prepare the library, RT-PCR was applied. These reads were obtained on an Illumina HiSeq 2500. TCRdb reran the public reads through fastp at Q25 and MiXCR, keeping productive beta chains. Rows are combined by CDR3 protein, so each entry shows the most common genes and DNA. The sample records approximately 500,000 distinct CDR3 sequences, about an eighth of which are singletons. Clones ranked in the top ten supply approximately 14% of the sample. The time point label, read with the paper, signifies: approximately 47 days after influenza vaccine administration. The sample was PBMCs from blood, taken about 40 days after vaccination. These receptors all come from a man aged 45-65 years who received an inactivated influenza vaccine. Donor details come from another sample of the same person, matched by shared clones.

This chain links TRBV10-3 with TRBJ1-5; D is undetermined. From germline, CDR1 is ENHRY and CDR2 SYGVKD. Trimming pared 4 bases from V and 3 bases from J, leaving 7 bases between. The CDR3 runs to 13 residues. CDR3 protein: CAISAGDNQPQHF. In DNA, the CDR3 is TGTGCCATCAGTGCAGGAGACAATCAGCCCCAGCATTTT.

The chain joins TRBV20-1 to TRBJ1-2; D is possibly TRBD1 (5 bases). The CDR3 runs 14 residues. V was pared by 6 bases and J by 4 bases, with 18 bases between. The germline CDR1 and CDR2 sequences are DFQATT and SNEGSKA (reference sequence). The CDR3, as DNA: TGCAGTGCCTCTTCCCGGACGGGGACCTATGGCTACACCTTC. This sequence encodes CSASSRTGTYGYTF.

The table lists this clonotype with a few counts. This chain joins TRBV7-8 and TRBJ1-2, with 8 bases matching TRBD1. CDR3 length equals 15 residues. The germline CDR1 and CDR2 sequences are SGHVS and FQNEAQ. V lost 5 bases, J lost 4 bases, and 9 bases stayed unmatched. The CDR3 sequence is CASSQRQGRGYGYTF. DNA of the CDR3: TGTGCCAGCAGCCAACGACAGGGGCGCGGCTATGGCTACACCTTC.

The chain carries TRBV20-1 and TRBJ1-5, with D possibly matching TRBD1 (5 bases). The germline CDR1 and CDR2 sequences are DFQATT and SNEGSKA (reference sequence). CDR3 size: 15 residues. V was pared by 2 bases and J by 2 bases, with 13 bases between. Written as DNA, the CDR3 is TGCAGTGCTAGATTGGAGGGGATTCGCAATCAGCCCCAGCATTTT. As protein: CSARLEGIRNQPQHF.

This clonotype appeared once. The chain combines TRBV7-9 with TRBJ2-7; a possible D gene is TRBD1 (6 bases). The length of the CDR3 is 15 residues. CDR1 SEHNR and CDR2 FQNEAQ come from the germline V gene (reference sequence). V lost 5 bases to trimming and J lost 6 bases, with 20 bases between them. The CDR3 bases are TGTGCCAGCAGCCCTACCCGGACAGCCTTGGGCGAGCAGTACTTC. This translates into CASSPTRTALGEQYF.

V is TRBV10-3 and J is TRBJ1-3; 8 positions agree with TRBD1. This CDR3 is 15 amino acids long. Looked up from germline, CDR1 is ENHRY and CDR2 is SYGVKD. V shed 10 bases and J 4 bases; nucleotides not matched to a gene: 12. The CDR3 spells CATAGRGQFGNTIYF. In DNA, the CDR3 is TGTGCCACAGCTGGCAGGGGGCAATTCGGAAACACCATATATTTT.

V and J are TRBV20-1 and TRBJ1-4; 10 bases align to TRBD1. Germline CDR1 DFQATT, CDR2 SNEGSKA (reference sequence). The trim removed 2 bases at V and 5 bases at J, leaving 2 bases unmatched. The CDR3 is 14 residues long. The CDR3 is CSARPDRGNEKLFF. In nucleotides, the CDR3 is TGCAGTGCTAGACCGGACAGGGGGAATGAAAAACTGTTTTTT.

This clonotype was found a few times. The V and J genes are TRBV6-5 and TRBJ1-1; 8 bases are shared with TRBD1. The ends lost 2 bases at V and 5 bases at J; junction bases unmatched: 4. Germline CDR1 and CDR2: MNHEY and SVGAGI. The CDR3 loop spans 14 amino acids. The CDR3 region has the DNA TGTGCCAGCAGTTACGCAGGGGGCTCGACTGAAGCTTTCTTT. As protein: CASSYAGGSTEAFF.

This clonotype came up a few times. The chain combines TRBV12-3 or TRBV12-4 with TRBJ1-2; D remains unclear. V was pared by 2 bases and J by 5 bases, with 12 bases between. The CDR3 is 14 residues long. Here the CDR3 DNA reads TGTGCCAGCAGTTTAACCCCCCCGCTATATGGCTACACCTTC. The encoded protein is CASSLTPPLYGYTF.

This clonotype was recorded at least ten times. The J gene is TRBJ1-6, the V gene TRBV12-3 or TRBV12-4, with D possibly TRBD1 on 6 matching bases. V was clipped by 3 bases and J by 8 bases, with 11 bases between them. CDR3 length: 14 residues. CDR3 nucleotides: TGTGCCAGCAGTTTCGGGGGGCGGGATTCACCCCTCCACTTT. Protein sequence: CASSFGGRDSPLHF.

Only a few counts were recorded for this clonotype. The chain links TRBV19 to TRBJ1-1, with D maybe TRBD1 (6 bases). Trimming pared 3 bases from V and 3 bases from J, leaving 11 bases between. The germline V gene encodes CDR1 LNHDA and CDR2 SQIVND (reference sequence). This CDR3 is 14 amino acids long. The CDR3, as DNA: TGTGCCAGTAGTATTGGGGGGCAGGACACTGAAGCTTTCTTT. Encoded protein: CASSIGGQDTEAFF.

The chain recombines TRBV20-1 with TRBJ2-1; no reliable D call. Germline V gene lookup returns CDR1 DFQATT and CDR2 SNEGSKA (reference sequence). The V end lost 3 bases, the J end lost 4 bases, and 13 bases lay between the germline ends. The CDR3 totals 14 residues. The CDR3 here is CSASSSSGYNEQFF. CDR3 bases: TGCAGTGCTAGTTCTAGTTCGGGTTACAATGAGCAGTTCTTC.

The V gene is TRBV12-3 or TRBV12-4, the J gene TRBJ1-2; possible D gene TRBD1, 5 bases. Between the trimmed V and J ends, which lost 7 bases and 2 bases, there was a span of 8 bases. The CDR3 covers 12 residues. The CDR3 DNA reads TGTGCCAGCAATCCAGGGAACTATGGCTACACCTTC. This gives the protein CASNPGNYGYTF.

This clonotype was seen only a few times. The genes are TRBV5-6 and TRBJ2-5; D gene ambiguous. There are 18 residues in the CDR3. The germline V and J ends were trimmed by 1 base and 1 base, with 20 bases remaining between them. Germline V CDR1 and CDR2: SGHDT, YYEEEE. CDR3 amino acids: CASSLRIFAEPSQETQYF. In DNA, the CDR3 is TGTGCCAGCAGCTTGCGGATATTCGCAGAGCCATCCCAAGAGACCCAGTACTTC.

The CDR3 sequence: CSAAGMGTDSPQNTEAFF. The CDR3 DNA reads as TGCAGCGCCGCTGGGATGGGGACAGACTCACCCCAGAACACTGAAGCTTTCTTT. The chain carries TRBV29-1 and TRBJ1-1; 7 bases align to TRBD1. J gave up 1 base and V 7 bases, and 21 bases lay outside the gene matches. The CDR3 length is 18 residues. Germline V gene data show CDR1 as SQVTM and CDR2 as ANQGSEA. Supplemented by reference TRBV29-1 and TRBJ1-1, the full variable domain reads SAVISQKPSRDICQRGTSLTIQCQVDSQVTMMFWYRQQPGQSLTLIATANQGSEATYESGFVIDKFPISRPNLTFSTLTVSNMSPEDSSIYLCSAAGMGTDSPQNTEAFFGQGTRLTVV.

There are many counts of this clonotype. This chain joins TRBV10-3 and TRBJ2-2; 8 positions match TRBD2. Germline assignment: CDR1 ENHRY and CDR2 SYGVKD. CDR3 length: 15 residues. J lost 11 bases, V lost 6 bases, and 14 bases had no gene match. The CDR3 protein is CAIRKFTGLEVELFF. For the CDR3, the DNA is TGTGCCATCAGGAAATTTACGGGACTAGAAGTAGAGCTGTTTTTT.

This clonotype has more than one count but fewer than ten. This sequence joins TRBV3-1 and TRBJ1-5; D is uncertain. Germline CDR1 reads LGHDT; CDR2 reads YNNKEL (reference sequence). CDR3 length: 14 amino acids. The ends were cut back, 0 bases at V and 0 bases at J, with 3 bases in the middle. The CDR3 here is CASSQDHSNQPQHF. The CDR3 coding sequence is TGTGCCAGCAGCCAAGATCATAGCAATCAGCCCCAGCATTTT.

The rearrangement joins TRBV20-1 to TRBJ1-3; 12 bases match TRBD1. There are 16 residues in the CDR3. J was trimmed by 6 bases and V by 3 bases; bases with no gene match: 9. Looked up from germline, CDR1 is DFQATT and CDR2 is SNEGSKA (reference sequence). The CDR3 spells CSASDPRDRGLNTIYF. CDR3 DNA sequence: TGCAGTGCTAGTGACCCCCGGGACAGGGGGCTAAACACCATATATTTT.